A single sample gave rise to the 21 T cell receptor beta chains below, sequenced in a study of response to subunit inactivated influenza vaccine. TCRdb fed the RT-PCR reads into MiXCR, producing one record per CDR3 protein. This table has a few hundred thousand distinct CDR3 sequences, less than 15% appearing once. Specimen: PBMCs from blood, collected less than 13 days after vaccination. Receptors were obtained from a man over 45 who received an inactivated influenza vaccine.

The genes are TRBV20-1 and TRBJ2-1; 7 positions match TRBD2. With 0 bases clipped from V and 8 bases from J, the junction kept 13 bases outside the gene matches. The CDR3 is 16 residues long. Germline V gene sequence: CDR1 DFQATT, CDR2 SNEGSKA (reference sequence). The CDR3 coding sequence is TGCAGTGCTAGAGATGCTAGACTAGCCGCGATCTATGAGCAGTTCTTC. Translation gives CSARDARLAAIYEQFF.

This clonotype showed up just a few times. The V call is TRBV14, the J call TRBJ2-1; 9 bases are shared with TRBD2. The CDR3 is 14 amino acids. Germline CDR1 SGHDN, CDR2 FVKESK. J was trimmed by 9 bases and V by 8 bases; bases with no gene match: 11. The CDR3: CASALVSGSSEQFF. DNA of the CDR3: TGTGCCAGCGCCTTAGTTAGCGGGAGTAGTGAGCAGTTCTTC.

The V call is TRBV29-1, the J call TRBJ2-1; 8 bases fit TRBD2. The CDR3 extends over 13 amino acids. Per germline, CDR1 SQVTM and CDR2 ANQGSEA. After removal of 4 bases from V and 5 bases from J, the junction contained 4 bases not matched to a gene. This CDR3 is CSVGLAINNEQFF. The CDR3 bases are TGCAGCGTTGGACTAGCGATAAACAATGAGCAGTTCTTC.

The chain is built from TRBV2 and TRBJ2-4; maybe TRBD2 (5 bases). The CDR3 runs 14 residues. Germline CDR1 SNHLY, CDR2 FYNNEI. V was clipped by 3 bases and J by 9 bases, with 15 bases between them. CDR3 loop: CASSDGIGIGIQYF. The CDR3 nucleotides read TGTGCCAGCAGTGACGGGATCGGGATCGGCATTCAGTACTTC.

This clonotype was observed at least ten times. J is TRBJ2-2 and V is TRBV18, with D perhaps TRBD2 (5 bases). Trimming cost V 4 bases and J 4 bases, with 22 bases left between them. There are 18 residues in the CDR3. Germline assignment: CDR1 KGHSH and CDR2 LQKENI. The CDR3 loop reads CASSRGGRVRAGTGELFF. The CDR3 nucleotides read TGTGCCAGCTCACGAGGCGGCCGAGTTCGGGCGGGCACCGGGGAGCTGTTTTTT.

This clonotype was seen many times. The chain combines TRBV6-5 with TRBJ1-1, with D uncertain. V was trimmed by 0 bases and J by 3 bases, leaving 5 bases between them. Germline values: CDR1 MNHEY, CDR2 SVGAGI. The CDR3 sequence is 13 residues long. The CDR3 nucleotides are TGTGCCAGCAGTTACTCGACATACACTGAAGCTTTCTTT. Residues: CASSYSTYTEAFF.

This clonotype was seen more than once but under ten times. The rearrangement joins TRBV6-5 to TRBJ2-3; maybe TRBD1 (6 bases). CDR1 MNHEY and CDR2 SVGAGI come from the germline V gene. V lost 2 bases to trimming and J lost 0 bases, with 18 bases between them. The CDR3 loop spans 18 amino acids. For the CDR3, the DNA is TGTGCCAGCAGTTACGATGGGGGCGAGTTTTCGAGCACAGATACGCAGTATTTT. Residues: CASSYDGGEFSSTDTQYF.

The DNA for the CDR3 is TGTGCCAGCAGCTCCGGGGCGTTCGCCTACGAGCAGTACTTC. Its translation is CASSSGAFAYEQYF. The chain joins TRBV7-2 to TRBJ2-7; D is perhaps TRBD1 or TRBD2 (5 bases each). CDR1 is SGHTA and CDR2 is FQGNSA in the germline V gene. CDR3 length: 14 amino acids. V was pared by 4 bases and J by 2 bases, with 12 bases between. Looking up the rest from reference TRBV7-2 and TRBJ2-7 gives the full variable domain: GAGVSQSPSNKVTEKGKDVELRCDPISGHTALYWYRQSLGQGLEFLIYFQGNSAPDKSGLPSDRFSAERTGGSVSTLTIQRTQQEDSAVYLCASSSGAFAYEQYFGPGTRLTVT.

V and J are TRBV10-3 and TRBJ2-1, with D perhaps matching TRBD2 (5 bases). V was trimmed by 2 bases and J by 4 bases, leaving 15 bases between them. CDR1 and CDR2 from the germline V gene are ENHRY and SYGVKD. The CDR3 sequence is 16 residues long. CDR3 DNA: TGTGCCATCAGTGAGGAGATAGCGCGACGGTACAATGAGCAGTTCTTC. Amino acid sequence: CAISEEIARRYNEQFF.

This clonotype was seen repeatedly, ten times or more. The chain uses TRBV3-1 and TRBJ2-2; TRBD2 matches at 9 bases. Germline values: CDR1 LGHDT, CDR2 YNNKEL (reference sequence). After removal of 4 bases from V and 4 bases from J, the junction contained 7 bases not matched to a gene. The length of the CDR3 is 16 residues. The CDR3 protein is CASSRFGRGGTGELFF. CDR3 in DNA: TGTGCCAGCAGCCGCTTCGGGCGGGGGGGCACCGGGGAGCTGTTTTTT.

V usage is TRBV7-2 and J usage is TRBJ2-7; D possibly matches TRBD1 or TRBD2 (6 bases each). Trimming removed 2 bases at V and 4 bases at J, with 15 bases between. The germline V gene has CDR1 SGHTA and CDR2 FQGNSA. The CDR3 loop spans 15 amino acids. For the CDR3, the DNA is TGTGCCAGCAGCTTATCTTCCGGGGGCCCGTACGAGCAGTACTTC. Translated: CASSLSSGGPYEQYF.

Many counts were recorded for this clonotype. This sequence joins TRBV7-9 and TRBJ2-2; 7 bases line up with TRBD1. The CDR3 totals 15 residues. The germline gives CDR1 SEHNR, CDR2 FQNEAQ (reference sequence). J lost 4 bases, V lost 0 bases, and 2 bases had no gene match. DNA of the CDR3: TGTGCCAGCAGCTTAGCACAGGGGAGCACCGGGGAGCTGTTTTTT. This sequence encodes CASSLAQGSTGELFF.

This chain connects TRBV7-9 to TRBJ1-2; 7 bases are shared with TRBD1. This CDR3 region has 15 residues. With V trimmed by 3 bases and J by 2 bases, 6 bases remained unmatched. Germline V gene data show CDR1 as SEHNR and CDR2 as FQNEAQ (reference sequence). The CDR3 sequence is CASSFLQGGNYGYTF. The CDR3 nucleotides are TGTGCCAGCAGCTTCCTGCAGGGGGGGAACTATGGCTACACCTTC.

The chain combines TRBV29-1 with TRBJ2-7, with TRBD1 as a possible D gene (5 bases). The CDR3 has 11 residues. CDR1 and CDR2 from the germline V gene are SQVTM and ANQGSEA. Deletions cut 2 bases from V and 5 bases from J, with 7 bases between. The CDR3 nucleotides read TGCAGCGTTGAAAACAGGAACGAGCAGTACTTC. Residues: CSVENRNEQYF.

This clonotype was counted between two and nine times. The rearrangement joins TRBV15 to TRBJ2-7, with TRBD2 matching over 12 bases. The CDR3 loop spans 15 amino acids. J lost 2 bases, V lost 2 bases, and 1 base had no gene match. Looked up from germline, CDR1 is LNHNV and CDR2 is YYDKDF (reference sequence). This CDR3 is CATSRRLAGAYEQYF. The CDR3 DNA reads TGTGCCACCAGCAGACGACTAGCGGGAGCCTACGAGCAGTACTTC.

This clonotype was seen only a few times. The rearrangement links TRBV20-1 to TRBJ2-3, with D perhaps matching TRBD1 (6 bases). This CDR3 spans 14 amino acids. Trimming shortened V by 6 bases and J by 2 bases, and 15 bases separated the two germline ends. The germline V gene encodes CDR1 DFQATT and CDR2 SNEGSKA (reference sequence). The CDR3 nucleotides read TGCAGTGCCCATCGTACAGGGTTCACAGATACGCAGTATTTT. Its protein product is CSAHRTGFTDTQYF.

The gene calls are TRBV28 and TRBJ2-3, with D perhaps TRBD2 (6 bases). The V end was cut by 5 bases, the J end by 3 bases, with 18 bases between. In germline, CDR1 is MDHEN, CDR2 SYDVKM. The CDR3 is made up of 16 amino acids. CDR3 bases: TGTGCCAGCAGTATAAGACTAGGTTTCGGAACAGATACGCAGTATTTT. Its translation is CASSIRLGFGTDTQYF.

CDR3 coding DNA: TGTGCCAGCAGTGAAACAGGGGATAATTCACCCCTCCACTTT. Translated, it gives CASSETGDNSPLHF. The rearrangement uses TRBV6-1 and TRBJ1-6, with TRBD1 matching over 7 bases. The V and J ends lost 2 bases and 5 bases, in that order; junction bases with no gene match: 0. The CDR3 runs 14 residues. In germline, CDR1 is MNHNS, CDR2 SASEGT.

The rearrangement links TRBV20-1 to TRBJ2-4; 13 bases map to TRBD2. V lost 4 bases, J lost 1 base, and 7 bases stayed unmatched. There are 17 residues in the CDR3. CDR1 and CDR2 from the germline V gene are DFQATT and SNEGSKA (reference sequence). CDR3 sequence: CSATGTSGIRAKNIQYF. Here the CDR3 DNA reads TGCAGTGCTACCGGGACTAGCGGGATAAGGGCCAAAAACATTCAGTACTTC.

V usage is TRBV15 and J usage is TRBJ2-1; tentative D call: TRBD1 (5 bases). The germline V gene has CDR1 LNHNV and CDR2 YYDKDF (reference sequence). V was clipped by 1 base and J by 9 bases, with 19 bases between them. The CDR3 is made up of 16 amino acids. The CDR3: CATSRGGTGGQGEQFF. CDR3 coding DNA: TGTGCCACCAGCAGAGGGGGAACAGGTGGCCAGGGTGAGCAGTTCTTC.

The chain carries TRBV10-3 and TRBJ2-4; no definite D call. Deletions cut 3 bases from V and 7 bases from J, with 10 bases between. The CDR3 covers 13 residues. Germline V gives CDR1 ENHRY, CDR2 SYGVKD. The CDR3 nucleotides are TGTGCCATCAGTGAAGCCTTACGGAACATTCAGTACTTC. This sequence encodes CAISEALRNIQYF.